This T cell receptor (beta chain) originates from a study of shared clonotypes between healthy human individuals. The V and J ends lost 4 bases and 2 bases respectively, with 12 bases between them. The germline V gene has CDR1 MNHEY and CDR2 SVGAGI. The CDR3 runs 15 residues. This was a deep-level run. Per the original methods: Junction-only sequences produced by ImmunoSEQ had no quality scores, so filtering differed. Using immunoSEQ multiplex PCR, the repertoire was profiled, and TCRdb retains in-frame clones only, with some absent. The D gene and trimming were derived from the DNA, and the V and J assignments and clone size from that table. The table records over 800,000 clones, 80% to 95% of them present only once. Study conclusions and caveats: Naive subsets, compared against memory subsets, generally had larger estimated richness values. The sole specimen, blood, was sampled, and tissue repertoires likely differ.

Notes on this clone: The antigen remains unidentified.

As defined, naive CD8 cells were CD45RO-negative and positively selected for CCR7, with terminally differentiated effector memory CD45RA+ cells excluded. Sequencing was performed on naive CD8+ T cells sorted from blood. The TCR sequence derives from a man aged 25-40 years in good health. This chain links TRBV6-5 with TRBJ1-5, with D perhaps matching TRBD1 (5 bases). The CDR3 region has the DNA TGTGCCAGCAGTTTTTCGGGGGGTCGCAATCAGCCCCAGCATTTT. Its translation: CASSFSGGRNQPQHF.